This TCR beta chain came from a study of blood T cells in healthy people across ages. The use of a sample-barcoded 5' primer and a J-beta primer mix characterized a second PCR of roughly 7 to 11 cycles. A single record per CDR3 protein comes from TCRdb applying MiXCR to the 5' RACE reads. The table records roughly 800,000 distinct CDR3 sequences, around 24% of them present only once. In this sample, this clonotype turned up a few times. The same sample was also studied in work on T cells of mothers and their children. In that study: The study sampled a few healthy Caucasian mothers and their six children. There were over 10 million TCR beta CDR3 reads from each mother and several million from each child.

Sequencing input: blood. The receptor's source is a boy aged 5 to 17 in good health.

The CDR3 DNA reads as TGTGCCAGCAGTTTAGGCAGGGGGCCAGCAACTAATGAAAAACTGTTTTTT. Its translation is CASSLGRGPATNEKLFF. The chain is built from TRBV12-3 or TRBV12-4 and TRBJ1-4; TRBD1 aligns across 8 bases. This CDR3 is built from 17 residues. After removal of 1 base from V and 0 bases from J, the junction contained 4 bases not matched to a gene.